The sequence of this T cell receptor beta chain was determined in a study of T cells in Graves' hyperthyroidism and ophthalmopathy. General observations from the study: Most thyroid clonotypes with frequency above 0.001 were detected in blood.

The CDR3 totals 15 residues. The V end lost 6 bases, the J end lost 1 base, and 13 bases lay between the germline ends. Germline values: CDR1 MDHEN, CDR2 SYDVKM. The source material, RNA transcripts, was used to amplify TCR beta CDR3 regions. The TCR CDR3 was amplified in a first-round RT-PCR using the HTBI primer set. TCRdb analysed the multiplex PCR reads with MiXCR anew, one entry per CDR3 protein. The data show some 600,000 distinct CDR3 sequences, over 11% seen once. With regard to this clonotype: The antigen remains undetermined.

The clonotype comes from a woman between 25 and 40 years old with Graves' hyperthyroidism that later progressed to Graves' ophthalmopathy. Sequencing input: blood. This chain links TRBV28 with TRBJ2-4, with D maybe TRBD1 (6 bases). CDR3 region: CASSIPGVAKNIQYF. In nucleotides, the CDR3 is TGTGCCAGCAGCATTCCAGGGGTTGCCAAAAACATTCAGTACTTC.